The 22 T cell receptor beta chains in this list originate from one sample, sequenced in a study of cytomegalovirus exposure and HLA in healthy donors. Generated by immunoSEQ multiplex PCR, the TCRdb table keeps only in-frame clones and is missing some. This sample has about 78,000 clones; approximately 95% occur once, and the top ten carry around 1.6%. The sequenced sample was PBMCs. These receptor sequences come from a young man in good health and CMV-seropositive.

The chain joins TRBV5-6 to TRBJ1-1; D might be TRBD1 (6 bases). CDR3 size: 16 residues. The germline V and J ends were trimmed by 1 base and 0 bases, with 13 bases remaining between them. Per the germline V gene, CDR1 is SGHDT and CDR2 is YYEEEE. The CDR3 protein is CASSLSLDRVNTEAFF. CDR3 bases: TGTGCCAGCAGCTTGTCCCTGGACAGAGTGAACACTGAAGCTTTCTTT.

This chain uses TRBV7-8 with TRBJ2-5, with 7 bases identical to TRBD1. V dropped 5 bases and J dropped 3; count of bases not matched to a gene: 21. Germline loops: CDR1 SGHVS, CDR2 FQNEAQ. This CDR3 has 19 residues. CDR3 region: CASSQKLTGEGGEKETQYF. As DNA, the CDR3 is TGTGCCAGCAGCCAGAAATTAACAGGGGAAGGGGGTGAAAAAGAGACCCAGTACTTC.

V usage is TRBV5-4 and J usage is TRBJ1-2; maybe TRBD1 (5 bases). The CDR3 contains 17 residues. Trimming cost V 1 base and J 0 bases, with 16 bases left between them. Germline loops: CDR1 SGHNT, CDR2 YYREEE (reference sequence). CDR3 coding DNA: TGTGCCAGCAGCTTGTTGACAGCGTTCAATCCTAACTATGGCTACACCTTC. Translating it yields CASSLLTAFNPNYGYTF.

The J gene is TRBJ2-7, the V gene TRBV27, with D maybe TRBD2 (5 bases). Deletions cut 3 bases from V and 2 bases from J, with 11 bases between. The CDR3 length is 14 residues. Per germline, CDR1 MNHEY and CDR2 SMNVEV (reference sequence). CDR3 in amino acids: CASSFSGGPYEQYF. The CDR3 bases are TGTGCCAGCAGTTTCTCTGGCGGGCCCTACGAGCAGTACTTC.

The sample holds one count of this clone. The J gene is TRBJ2-6, the V gene TRBV30; D is ambiguous. There are 14 residues in the CDR3. The V and J ends lost 2 bases and 0 bases respectively, with 5 bases between them. The germline V gene has CDR1 GTSNPN and CDR2 SVGIG (reference sequence). For the CDR3, the DNA is TGTGCCTGGAGTACCGGCTCTGGGGCCAACGTCCTGACTTTC. Protein product: CAWSTGSGANVLTF.

The chain employs TRBV6-1 and TRBJ1-4; maybe TRBD1 (5 bases). This CDR3 comprises 14 residues. Germline V gene sequence: CDR1 MNHNS, CDR2 SASEGT. The ends were cut back, 7 bases at V and 7 bases at J, with 16 bases in the middle. The CDR3, as DNA: TGTGCCAGCAAGAAGAACAGGAATTTTGAAAAACTGTTTTTT. Amino acids: CASKKNRNFEKLFF.

The chain combines TRBV18 with TRBJ1-5; perhaps TRBD1 as D (5 bases). V lost 3 bases, J lost 3 bases, and 15 bases lay in between. This CDR3 has 16 amino acids. Germline CDR1 reads KGHSH; CDR2 reads LQKENI. CDR3 region: CASSPGGGMNNQPQHF. The CDR3 region has the DNA TGTGCCAGCTCACCTGGGGGGGGGATGAACAATCAGCCCCAGCATTTT.

This chain connects TRBV25-1 to TRBJ1-2; weak D call: TRBD1 (6 bases). Germline V CDR1 and CDR2: MGHDK, SYGVNS. The germline V and J ends were trimmed by 2 bases and 4 bases, with 20 bases remaining between them. The CDR3 covers 17 residues. The CDR3 DNA follows: TGTGCCAGCAGTGAAGCAACAGGTTACGAAGGGGGCTATGGCTACACCTTC. This gives the protein CASSEATGYEGGYGYTF.

This rearrangement joins TRBV6-5 to TRBJ2-3, with D hard to call. Deletions cut 6 bases from V and 6 bases from J, with 10 bases between. Germline V gene sequence: CDR1 MNHEY, CDR2 SVGAGI. CDR3 size: 12 residues. The CDR3 bases are TGTGCCAGCAGCCCTGCCCGGGATACGCAGTATTTT. Protein: CASSPARDTQYF.

The chain recombines TRBV20-1 with TRBJ1-1; D call uncertain. Trimming removed 0 bases at V and 9 bases at J, with 5 bases between. Germline lookup yields CDR1 DFQATT and CDR2 SNEGSKA (reference sequence). The CDR3 covers 10 residues. The CDR3: CSARENKAFF. The CDR3 coding sequence is TGCAGTGCTAGAGAAAATAAAGCTTTCTTT.

This clone was counted once. CDR3 region: CSGGTQETQYF. The CDR3 DNA follows: TGCAGTGGCGGGACCCAAGAGACCCAGTACTTC. This chain connects TRBV20-1 to TRBJ2-5; weak D call: TRBD2 (6 bases). V was trimmed by 7 bases and J by 1 base, leaving 7 bases between them. This CDR3 is 11 amino acids long. Germline CDR1 reads DFQATT; CDR2 reads SNEGSKA (reference sequence).

The chain combines TRBV7-2 with TRBJ2-7, with TRBD2 matching 9 bases. Germline values: CDR1 SGHTA, CDR2 FQGNSA. The CDR3 sequence is 17 residues long. V lost 4 bases and J lost 1; bases outside the gene matches: 11. Here the CDR3 reads CASSYRLASGVSYEQYF. The CDR3 bases are TGTGCCAGCAGCTATCGGTTGGCTAGCGGGGTTTCCTACGAGCAGTACTTC. Full variable domain (remainder filled in from reference TRBV7-2 and TRBJ2-7): GAGVSQSPSNKVTEKGKDVELRCDPISGHTALYWYRQSLGQGLEFLIYFQGNSAPDKSGLPSDRFSAERTGGSVSTLTIQRTQQEDSAVYLCASSYRLASGVSYEQYFGPGTRLTVT.

A few counts support this clone. The chain couples TRBV7-9 to TRBJ2-1, with 10 bases matching TRBD2. With 7 bases clipped from V and 7 bases from J, the junction kept 7 bases outside the gene matches. Per germline, CDR1 SEHNR and CDR2 FQNEAQ (reference sequence). The CDR3 totals 14 residues. Written as DNA, the CDR3 is TGTGCCAGCACCCTAGCGGGAGTTTTTAATGAGCAGTTCTTC. This sequence encodes CASTLAGVFNEQFF.

The chain recombines TRBV15 with TRBJ2-1, with 9 bases aligning to TRBD1. CDR3 length: 15 amino acids. CDR1 and CDR2 from the germline V gene are LNHNV and YYDKDF (reference sequence). J was trimmed by 2 bases and V by 3 bases; bases with no gene match: 2. The CDR3 loop is CATSRGQGPYNEQFF. The CDR3 region has the DNA TGTGCCACCAGCAGGGGACAGGGCCCCTACAATGAGCAGTTCTTC.

This chain connects TRBV4-1 to TRBJ2-1, with TRBD2 matching over 10 bases. Germline V lookup: CDR1 MGHRA, CDR2 YSYEKL. The CDR3 spans 15 residues. Losses at the gene ends were 1 base for V and 7 bases for J; bases not matched to a gene: 4. The CDR3 bases are TGCGCCAGCAGCCAAGTCCTAGCGGGAGATAATGAGCAGTTCTTC. Translated: CASSQVLAGDNEQFF.

The chain employs TRBV7-9 and TRBJ2-7; TRBD1 matches at 8 bases. V trimming: 3 bases; J trimming: 1 base; junction bases outside the gene matches: 2. This CDR3 has 14 amino acids. The germline gives CDR1 SEHNR, CDR2 FQNEAQ (reference sequence). The CDR3 is CASSLTGASYEQYF. CDR3 nucleotides: TGTGCCAGCAGCTTGACAGGGGCGTCCTACGAGCAGTACTTC. Full variable domain (rest looked up from reference TRBV7-9 and TRBJ2-7): DTGVSQNPRHKITKRGQNVTFRCDPISEHNRLYWYRQTLGQGPEFLTYFQNEAQLEKSRLLSDRFSAERPKGSFSTLEIQRTEQGDSAMYLCASSLTGASYEQYFGPGTRLTVT.

The chain combines TRBV19 with TRBJ2-1; 9 bases line up with TRBD2. This CDR3 has 16 residues. Germline V gene sequence: CDR1 LNHDA, CDR2 SQIVND (reference sequence). Losses at the gene ends were 0 bases for V and 8 bases for J; bases not matched to a gene: 8. The DNA of the CDR3 is TGTGCCAGTAGTATAGATGAACCGGGACTAGCTGATGAGCAGTTCTTC. It codes for CASSIDEPGLADEQFF.

The CDR3 region is CASSLREIQIETQYF. The CDR3 nucleotides are TGTGCCAGCAGCTTACGGGAAATTCAGATCGAGACCCAGTACTTC. The chain uses TRBV7-9 and TRBJ2-5; possibly TRBD2 for D (5 bases). Germline V gene data show CDR1 as SEHNR and CDR2 as FQNEAQ (reference sequence). V lost 2 bases and J 5 bases, leaving 15 bases between the germline ends. The CDR3 loop spans 15 amino acids.

The rearrangement links TRBV10-3 to TRBJ1-1; unclear D gene. There are 12 residues in the CDR3. V was pared by 4 bases and J by 8 bases, with 11 bases between. CDR1 is ENHRY and CDR2 is SYGVKD in the germline V gene. The CDR3 DNA reads as TGTGCCATCAGTGGAGCGTCCCTGGAAGCTTTCTTT. Translation: CAISGASLEAFF.

The V and J genes are TRBV6-1 and TRBJ2-3, with TRBD2 matching 9 bases. The CDR3 consists of 16 residues. With V trimmed by 4 bases and J by 2 bases, 7 bases remained unmatched. Germline lookup yields CDR1 MNHNS and CDR2 SASEGT. The CDR3 here is CASSGLSGSFTDTQYF. The CDR3 bases are TGTGCCAGCAGTGGACTTAGCGGGAGTTTCACAGATACGCAGTATTTT.

V usage is TRBV19 and J usage is TRBJ1-1; D is perhaps TRBD1 (6 bases). Deletions cut 6 bases from V and 7 bases from J, with 18 bases between. Germline V CDR1 and CDR2: LNHDA, SQIVND (reference sequence). The CDR3 has 14 residues. This CDR3 reads CASRTIRTASEAFF. CDR3 in DNA: TGTGCCAGTAGGACCATCCGGACAGCCAGTGAAGCTTTCTTT.

The chain couples TRBV7-2 to TRBJ2-1; TRBD2 matches at 12 bases. CDR1 SGHTA and CDR2 FQGNSA come from the germline V gene. CDR3 size: 16 residues. V lost 3 bases to trimming and J lost 9 bases; unmatched junction nucleotides: 9. CDR3 sequence (DNA): TGTGCCAGCAGCTTCGGGCCTAGCGGGAGGGCCGGTGAGCAGTTCTTC. This translates into CASSFGPSGRAGEQFF.